This is a list of T cell receptor beta chains from one sample in a study of blood T cells in healthy people across ages. TCRdb passed the 5' RACE reads through MiXCR, listing each CDR3 protein once. The repertoire has around 400,000 distinct CDR3 sequences, roughly half of them found once; the top ten carry 45% to 60%. Sequencing input: blood. Receptors originate from a man in his fifties or sixties in good health. CDR3s include the opening cysteine and the closing phenylalanine or tryptophan. D genes are given only for firm matches. Clone size appears in some rows only: once, few, many, or a class for an expanded clone.

v_gene	j_gene	d_gene	abundance	CDR3aa	CDR3nt
TRBV20-1	TRBJ2-3	.	.	CSARREADTQYF	TGCAGTGCTCGGCGTGAGGCGGATACGCAGTATTTT
TRBV12-3/TRBV12-4	TRBJ2-3	.	few	CASIINGPLTDTQYF	TGTGCCAGCATCATTAACGGGCCTTTAACAGATACGCAGTATTTT
TRBV10-3	TRBJ2-5	TRBD2	few	CAISKTSGRALRETQYF	TGTGCCATCAGCAAGACTAGCGGGAGGGCCCTCCGAGAGACCCAGTACTTC
TRBV5-1	TRBJ1-1	.	.	CASRLSMNTEAFF	TGCGCCAGCAGGCTGTCCATGAACACTGAAGCTTTCTTT
TRBV7-2	TRBJ2-7	TRBD1	.	CASGIPGTGTGEQYF	TGTGCCAGCGGCATCCCCGGGACAGGGACGGGCGAGCAGTACTTC
TRBV20-1	TRBJ2-5	TRBD2	few	CSARTSGVETQYF	TGCAGTGCTCGGACTAGCGGGGTGGAGACCCAGTACTTC
TRBV6-2/TRBV6-3	TRBJ1-2	.	.	CASSRTTQSNYGCTF	TGTGCCAGCAGTAGAACCACGCAATCCAACTATGGCTGCACCTTC
TRBV20-1	TRBJ2-1	.	.	CSASRQGSYNEQFF	TGCAGTGCTAGCCGGCAGGGCTCCTACAATGAGCAGTTCTTC
TRBV10-3	TRBJ2-7	TRBD1	.	CAISETLTGTVYEQYF	TGTGCCATCAGTGAGACCCTTACCGGGACAGTTTACGAGCAGTACTTC
TRBV20-1	TRBJ2-1	TRBD2	once	CSAKPRGGRSSYNEQFF	TGCAGTGCTAAGCCGCGGGGCGGGAGGAGCTCCTACAATGAGCAGTTCTTC
TRBV20-1	TRBJ1-2	.	few	CSAPQDRIYGYTF	TGCAGTGCTCCTCAGGACCGAATTTATGGCTACACCTTC
TRBV27	TRBJ2-7	TRBD1	few	CASSLSGQGAREQYF	TGTGCCAGCAGTTTATCCGGACAGGGGGCGCGGGAGCAGTACTTC
TRBV12-3/TRBV12-4	TRBJ2-2	TRBD1	few	CASRSQGSNTGELFF	TGTGCCAGCAGATCACAGGGGTCAAACACCGGGGAGCTGTTTTTT
TRBV28	TRBJ2-6	.	few	CAASRSGGANVLTF	TGTGCCGCGTCCAGGTCGGGCGGGGCCAACGTCCTGACTTTC
TRBV20-1	TRBJ2-3	.	.	CSASARGGTDTQYF	TGCAGTGCTAGCGCCAGGGGTGGGACAGATACGCAGTATTTT
TRBV24-1	TRBJ2-1	TRBD2	many	CATRNSGVYNEQFF	TGTGCCACCAGAAATAGCGGGGTATACAATGAGCAGTTCTTC
TRBV20-1	TRBJ2-7	.	.	CSARVGVEQYF	TGCAGTGCTAGGGTAGGGGTAGAGCAGTACTTC
TRBV10-3	TRBJ1-5	.	.	CAISEGGRVGQPQHF	TGTGCCATCAGTGAGGGGGGGAGGGTCGGGCAGCCCCAGCATTTT
TRBV29-1	TRBJ1-1	.	.	CSVAPQASGEAFF	TGCAGCGTTGCACCACAGGCGTCGGGGGAAGCTTTCTTT
TRBV6-6	TRBJ2-3	.	.	CASNTSPWGVGDTQYF	TGTGCCAGCAACACTAGCCCTTGGGGGGTGGGGGATACGCAGTATTTT
TRBV13	TRBJ2-7	TRBD2	few	CASSRRGAGGYEQYF	TGTGCCAGCAGCCGGCGGGGCGCGGGAGGGTACGAGCAGTACTTC
TRBV6-1	TRBJ2-5	.	.	CASSRQGIEGGTQYF	TGTGCCAGCAGCCGACAGGGTATTGAGGGGGGGACCCAGTACTTC